The 22 T cell receptor beta chains in this list originate from one sample, sequenced in a study of cytomegalovirus exposure and HLA in healthy donors. The assay was immunoSEQ multiplex PCR, and TCRdb's table has in-frame clones only and misses some. The table shows roughly 120,000 clones, with over 65% occurring only once. The specimen was PBMCs. The receptors shown here come from a woman in her thirties in good health and CMV-seronegative.

The V call is TRBV7-6, the J call TRBJ1-5, with 7 bases lining up with TRBD1. V was clipped by 3 bases and J by 0 bases; unmatched bases: 8. CDR3 length: 17 amino acids. CDR1 and CDR2 from the germline V gene are SGHVS and FNYEAQ. CDR3 coding DNA: TGTGCCAGCAGCTTGAGGGCGGACAGGAATAGCAATCAGCCCCAGCATTTT. Protein product: CASSLRADRNSNQPQHF. Drawing the rest from reference TRBV7-6 and TRBJ1-5, the complete variable domain is GAGVSQSPRYKVTKRGQDVALRCDPISGHVSLYWYRQALGQGPEFLTYFNYEAQQDKSGLPNDRFSAERPEGSISTLTIQRTEQRDSAMYRCASSLRADRNSNQPQHFGDGTRLSIL.

The chain employs TRBV9 and TRBJ1-6; 10 positions match TRBD1. The CDR3 has 15 amino acids. The germline CDR1 and CDR2 sequences are SGDLS and YYNGEE. Trimming removed 3 bases from V and 7 bases from J; junction bases left unmatched: 4. The CDR3 region has the DNA TGTGCCAGCAGCGGCCTGGGACAGGGGAATTCACCCCTCCACTTT. It is translated as CASSGLGQGNSPLHF.

The chain carries TRBV10-1 and TRBJ1-2, with D uncertain. The ends were cut back, 3 bases at V and 7 bases at J, with 9 bases in the middle. The CDR3 totals 12 residues. Germline V lookup: CDR1 WNHNN, CDR2 SYGVQD (reference sequence). The CDR3 DNA reads as TGCGCCAGCAGTGATCCGAGCCGTGGCTACACCTTC. Protein sequence: CASSDPSRGYTF.

This chain joins TRBV7-3 and TRBJ1-1, with no clear D. The length of the CDR3 is 15 residues. Between the trimmed V and J ends, which lost 4 bases and 4 bases, there was a span of 16 bases. Germline V lookup: CDR1 SGHTA, CDR2 FQGTGA. The CDR3 is CASSSSADSFTEAFF. DNA of the CDR3: TGTGCCAGCAGCTCCTCGGCGGACTCGTTCACTGAAGCTTTCTTT.

This clone showed up just once. The chain joins TRBV2 to TRBJ1-6; TRBD1 is a possible D gene (6 bases). This CDR3 has 15 residues. Germline CDR1 SNHLY, CDR2 FYNNEI. The V gene lost 1 base and the J gene lost 8 bases, with 12 bases spanning the gap. Here the CDR3 reads CASSEGHRVDSPLHF. The CDR3 DNA is TGTGCCAGCAGTGAAGGCCACAGGGTGGATTCACCCCTCCACTTT.

This chain joins TRBV5-4 and TRBJ2-5, with 11 nucleotides matching TRBD2. J was trimmed by 5 bases and V by 10 bases; bases with no gene match: 7. Germline V CDR1 and CDR2: SGHNT, YYREEE (reference sequence). The CDR3 covers 13 residues. CDR3 in amino acids: CAYLTSGVETQYF. CDR3 sequence (DNA): TGTGCCTACCTGACTAGCGGGGTTGAGACCCAGTACTTC.

This clone was seen only once. The rearrangement uses TRBV2 and TRBJ1-1; perhaps TRBD1 as D (6 bases). Trimming cost V 3 bases and J 4 bases, with 15 bases left between them. The CDR3 covers 15 residues. Per germline, CDR1 SNHLY and CDR2 FYNNEI. The CDR3 coding sequence is TGTGCCAGCAGTGAGGAACAGGGTTGGGGCACTGAAGCTTTCTTT. It codes for CASSEEQGWGTEAFF.

V gene TRBV21-1 combines with J gene TRBJ2-7; the table's D call of TRBD1 was not tested on the DNA. TRBV21-1 is marked as a pseudogene. This CDR3 comprises 15 residues. The CDR3 nucleotides read TGTGCCAGCAGCAAAGGGGCCGCAGTATCCTACGAGCAGTACTTC. Translating gives CASSKGAAVSYEQYF.

V and J are TRBV7-9 and TRBJ2-3, with no clear D. Germline V gene lookup returns CDR1 SEHNR and CDR2 FQNEAQ (reference sequence). This CDR3 region has 16 residues. The V gene lost 6 bases and the J gene lost 0 bases, with 16 bases spanning the gap. For the CDR3, the DNA is TGTGCCAGCAGTTCCCCAGGTAAAACAAGCACAGATACGCAGTATTTT. This codes for CASSSPGKTSTDTQYF.

This clone was detected only once. The chain uses TRBV30 and TRBJ1-1; 11 bases match TRBD1. The CDR3 has 16 amino acids. The junction had 11 bases not matched to a gene; V was cut back by 2 bases and J by 6 bases. Germline CDR1 is GTSNPN and CDR2 is SVGIG (reference sequence). The DNA of the CDR3 is TGTGCCTGGAGTCCGCCTCGGACAGGGGGCCCTCCTGAAGCTTTCTTT. The encoded protein is CAWSPPRTGGPPEAFF.

The V and J genes are TRBV12-5 and TRBJ2-7, with D unresolved. The CDR3 totals 13 residues. CDR1 and CDR2 from the germline V gene are LGHNT and FRNRAP. Trimming took 1 base from V and 2 from J, leaving 6 bases between them. The CDR3 protein is CASGLDSPYEQYF. For the CDR3, the DNA is TGTGCTAGTGGTTTGGACTCCCCCTACGAGCAGTACTTC.

The rearrangement uses TRBV7-9 and TRBJ2-7; 13 nucleotides line up with TRBD2. The J segment lost 2 bases and the V segment lost 0 bases, leaving 7 bases of the junction unmatched. There are 18 residues in the CDR3. CDR1 is SEHNR, CDR2 FQNEAQ, per germline (reference sequence). CDR3 nucleotides: TGTGCCAGCAGCTTAGCCCGTGGACTAGCGGGGGCCCCCTACGAGCAGTACTTC. Encoded protein: CASSLARGLAGAPYEQYF.

The chain recombines TRBV18 with TRBJ2-7, with 9 bases matching TRBD2. Germline V gene lookup returns CDR1 KGHSH and CDR2 LQKENI. The CDR3 runs to 14 residues. The ends lost 3 bases at V and 4 bases at J; junction bases unmatched: 4. The CDR3 nucleotides are TGTGCCAGCTCACCCGGAAGCGGGGGGTACGAGCAGTACTTC. It specifies CASSPGSGGYEQYF.

The gene calls are TRBV6-5 and TRBJ2-7; 7 bases are a match to TRBD1. From germline, CDR1 is MNHEY and CDR2 SVGAGI. The CDR3 covers 14 residues. The junction had 4 bases not matched to a gene; V was cut back by 5 bases and J by 0 bases. The CDR3 DNA follows: TGTGCCAGCAGTAAGGGGGCCGGCTCCTACGAGCAGTACTTC. Its protein is CASSKGAGSYEQYF.

The rearrangement uses TRBV5-4 and TRBJ1-1; 7 bases align to TRBD1. The germline V gene has CDR1 SGHNT and CDR2 YYREEE (reference sequence). The CDR3 contains 13 residues. J lost 4 bases, V lost 2 bases, and 2 bases had no gene match. Here the CDR3 DNA reads TGTGCCAGCAGCTTTGACAGGGCCACTGAAGCTTTCTTT. Protein: CASSFDRATEAFF.

The sample holds a few counts of this clone. The chain has TRBV5-1 and TRBJ1-5, with a weak D call TRBD1 (5 bases). Germline CDR1 reads SGHRS; CDR2 reads YFSETQ. The ends were cut back, 2 bases at V and 5 bases at J, with 11 bases in the middle. The CDR3 consists of 14 residues. This CDR3 is CASSLRTGHQPQHF. In nucleotides, the CDR3 is TGCGCCAGCAGCTTACGAACAGGCCATCAGCCCCAGCATTTT.

This sequence joins TRBV7-8 and TRBJ2-5; the D gene is possibly TRBD1 (6 bases). The V gene's germline CDR1 is SGHVS and CDR2 FQNEAQ. Trimming removed 7 bases from V and 2 bases from J, with 11 bases in between. The CDR3 loop spans 13 amino acids. CDR3 in amino acids: CASNLDRQETQYF. The CDR3, as DNA: TGTGCCAGCAACTTGGACAGACAAGAGACCCAGTACTTC.

The chain has TRBV5-1 and TRBJ2-5, with 10 bases lining up with TRBD2. Per the germline V gene, CDR1 is SGHRS and CDR2 is YFSETQ. V lost 0 bases, J lost 5 bases, and 7 bases stayed unmatched. The CDR3 spans 16 residues. The CDR3 nucleotides read TGCGCCAGCAGCTTGGCGGAGACTAGCGGGTTGGAGACCCAGTACTTC. It translates to CASSLAETSGLETQYF.

V gene TRBV7-9 combines with J gene TRBJ2-7, with D unclear. Trimming took off 5 bases at V and 8 bases at J, with 19 bases between the two ends. CDR3 size: 14 residues. The germline V gene encodes CDR1 SEHNR and CDR2 FQNEAQ (reference sequence). The CDR3 region has the DNA TGTGCCAGCAGCCCCCCAGCTGCGGAAGTGAAGCAGTACTTC. This translates into CASSPPAAEVKQYF.

The chain combines TRBV6-6 with TRBJ2-7; D possibly corresponds to TRBD2 (6 bases). The CDR3 contains 13 residues. Looked up from germline, CDR1 is MNHNY and CDR2 is SVGAGI (reference sequence). Trimming pared 2 bases from V and 7 bases from J, leaving 12 bases between. CDR3 nucleotides: TGTGCCAGCAGTTACGGGACTCCCGGGGAGCAGTACTTC. Amino acids: CASSYGTPGEQYF.

The chain couples TRBV5-5 to TRBJ1-2, with D maybe TRBD1 (6 bases). The CDR3 length is 15 residues. Germline CDR1 is SGHKS and CDR2 is YYEKEE (reference sequence). The V gene lost 4 bases and the J gene lost 2 bases, with 15 bases spanning the gap. CDR3 sequence (DNA): TGTGCCAGCAGCCGTCGGGACAACAGGAACTATGGCTACACCTTC. It translates to CASSRRDNRNYGYTF.

For the CDR3, the DNA is TGTGCCAGCAGCTCCCGCCGTTTACAGGGGAGCTCCTACGAGCAGTACTTC. Translated, it gives CASSSRRLQGSSYEQYF. The J gene is TRBJ2-7, the V gene TRBV7-9; 7 nucleotides match TRBD1. Germline CDR1 reads SEHNR; CDR2 reads FQNEAQ (reference sequence). The CDR3 runs to 17 residues. The V gene end was trimmed by 4 bases and the J gene end by 0 bases; junction bases not matched to a gene: 12.